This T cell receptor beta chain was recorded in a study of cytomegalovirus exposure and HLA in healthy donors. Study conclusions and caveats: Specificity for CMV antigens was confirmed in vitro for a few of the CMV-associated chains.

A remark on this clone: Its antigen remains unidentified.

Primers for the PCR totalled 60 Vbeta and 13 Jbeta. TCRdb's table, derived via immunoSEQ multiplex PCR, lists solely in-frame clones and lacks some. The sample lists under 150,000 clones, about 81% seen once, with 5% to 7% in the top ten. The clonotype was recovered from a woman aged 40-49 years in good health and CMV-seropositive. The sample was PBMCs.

The CDR3 here is CASSLARGQGIDEQYF. In DNA, the CDR3 is TGTGCCAGCAGCTTGGCCCGGGGACAGGGGATTGACGAGCAGTACTTC. This chain connects TRBV5-4 to TRBJ2-5, with TRBD1 matching 10 bases. The J call may be wrong; the DNA end is better matched by TRBJ2-7. CDR3 length: 16 amino acids. The germline V gene encodes CDR1 SGHNT and CDR2 YYREEE (reference sequence).